A selection of T cell receptor beta chains follows, all from one sample in a study of T cell responses to AZD1222 COVID-19 vaccine. The table came from immunoSEQ multiplex PCR; TCRdb's copy has only in-frame clones and leaves some out. The sample consists of tens of thousands of clones, about three quarters of them appearing once. Sequencing was performed on peripheral blood, taken on day 0 of AZD1222 vaccination. Receptors were obtained from an adult in good health. Each CDR3 is given with its conserved first and last residue. The order of the fields is D gene, clone size, J gene, V gene, CDR3 DNA, CDR3 protein. The D gene is left open where the match is weak. Clone size appears in some rows only: once, few, many, or a class for an expanded clone.

.	.	TRBJ2-5	TRBV27	TGTGCCAGCAGTTTTGGGGGATTAGGGGAGACCCAGTACTTC	CASSFGGLGETQYF
.	.	TRBJ2-7	TRBV10-2	TGCGCCAGCAGTGCGGCCGGCGGTGGCGTCAACGAGCAGTACTTC	CASSAAGGGVNEQYF
.	.	TRBJ1-3	TRBV11-2	TGTGCCAGCAGCCGGAGGGGAAACACCATATATTTT	CASSRRGNTIYF
TRBD1	.	TRBJ1-2	TRBV6-5	TGTGCCAGCAGTTACCAACCAACAGGGGATTATGGCTACACCTTC	CASSYQPTGDYGYTF
.	.	TRBJ1-2	TRBV14	TGTGCCAGCAGCTTGTCGCGATCGGGCTACACCTTC	CASSLSRSGYTF
.	.	TRBJ2-1	TRBV6-2/TRBV6-3	TGTGCCAGCAGTTATGGAGACAATGAGCAGTTCTTC	CASSYGDNEQFF
TRBD2	few	TRBJ2-3	TRBV19	TGTGCCAGTAGTATTGCCAGCGGGGCCACAGATACGCAGTATTTT	CASSIASGATDTQYF
.	few	TRBJ2-2	TRBV6-5	TGTGCCAGCGGTCAGGGTGTCGGGGAGCTGTTTTTT	CASGQGVGELFF
TRBD1	.	TRBJ1-2	TRBV3-1/TRBV3-2	TGTGCCAGCAGCCACCGGGACAGCCTGGGAGATGGCTACACCTTC	CASSHRDSLGDGYTF
TRBD2	once	TRBJ2-1	TRBV27	TGTGCCAGCAGAAAGAGCTATAGCGGGGCCTACAATGAGCAGTTCTTC	CASRKSYSGAYNEQFF
TRBD1	once	TRBJ1-2	TRBV19	TGTGCCAGTACGGGACAGTCACTCTACACCTTC	CASTGQSLYTF
TRBD2	few	TRBJ2-2	TRBV11-3	TGTGCCAGCAGGGGGGGAGTTAGCGGGGCTATGGCGAGCACCGGGGAGCTGTTTTTT	CASRGGVSGAMASTGELFF
.	.	TRBJ1-5	TRBV19	TGTGCCAGTAGTATCAGTTCAGGGGCCCCTTCATTT	CASSISSGAPSF
.	.	TRBJ1-5	TRBV7-8	TGTGCCAGCACCATGACAGGTCAGCCCCAGCATTTT	CASTMTGQPQHF
.	.	TRBJ1-1	TRBV3-1/TRBV3-2	TGTGCCAGCAGCCAGTCCGGGACTGAAGCTTTCTTT	CASSQSGTEAFF
.	.	TRBJ1-4	TRBV7-3	TGTGCCAGCAGCTTCAGGCCAGGCGAAAAACTGTTTTTT	CASSFRPGEKLFF
.	.	TRBJ1-6	TRBV9	TGTGCCAGCTCGTTCGAAGGTTCGCCCTATAATTCACCCCTCCACTTT	CASSFEGSPYNSPLHF
.	.	TRBJ1-5	TRBV6-5	TGTGCCAGCAGTTATGAGGCCAATCAGCCCCAGCATTTT	CASSYEANQPQHF
.	.	TRBJ1-1	TRBV2	TGTGCCAGCACCCGAGAGGGGACGAACACTGAAGCTTTCTTT	CASTREGTNTEAFF
.	.	TRBJ1-4	TRBV12-3/TRBV12-4	TGTGCCAGCGGGAGGGCCAATGAAAAACTGTTTTTT	CASGRANEKLFF
.	.	TRBJ2-5	TRBV5-1	TGCGCCAGCAGCTTTCGACCAACATTCCAAGAGACCCAGTACTTC	CASSFRPTFQETQYF
TRBD2	.	TRBJ2-1	TRBV10-1	TGCGCCAGCAGTGTAGCGGGGAATTACAATGAGCAGTTCTTC	CASSVAGNYNEQFF
.	.	TRBJ2-3	TRBV5-6	TGTGCCAGCAGCTTGGTGCAGGGGACAGATACGCAGTATTTT	CASSLVQGTDTQYF
TRBD1	.	TRBJ2-5	TRBV30	TGTGCCTGGTCTTTAACGGGACAGCAAGAGACCCAGTACTTC	CAWSLTGQQETQYF
.	.	TRBJ2-2	TRBV9	TGTGCCAGCAGCGTAAGAGGGACGGGGAACACCGGGGAGCTGTTTTTT	CASSVRGTGNTGELFF
.	.	TRBJ1-5	TRBV5-1	TGCGCCAGCAGCCCCGTGGGGGGGCTTAGCAATCAGCCCCAGCATTTT	CASSPVGGLSNQPQHF
TRBD1	.	TRBJ1-5	TRBV5-1	TGCGCCAGCAGCTTGGGGCAGGGGGGCAATCAGCCCCAGCATTTT	CASSLGQGGNQPQHF
.	once	TRBJ1-6	TRBV7-2	TGTGCCAGCAGCTTAGTCGTACAGGGCGGTTCACCCCTCCACTTT	CASSLVVQGGSPLHF
TRBD1	.	TRBJ2-1	TRBV7-2	TGTGCCAGCAGCAGACAGGGCCCTGAGCAGTTCTTC	CASSRQGPEQFF
.	.	TRBJ1-4	TRBV28	TGTGCCAGCAGTTTTGCCCTTAATGAAAAACTGTTTTTT	CASSFALNEKLFF
.	.	TRBJ2-5	TRBV5-1	TGCGCCAGCAGGGGCAGCACGGGGGGCGAAGAGACCCAGTACTTC	CASRGSTGGEETQYF
TRBD1	.	TRBJ1-3	TRBV13	TGTGCCAGCACCATAGACAGGGGGCTCTCTGGAAACACCATATATTTT	CASTIDRGLSGNTIYF
TRBD2	.	TRBJ2-3	TRBV25-1	TGTGCCAGCAGTGAACTCCTAGCGGGGGTTGGAGATACGCAGTATTTT	CASSELLAGVGDTQYF